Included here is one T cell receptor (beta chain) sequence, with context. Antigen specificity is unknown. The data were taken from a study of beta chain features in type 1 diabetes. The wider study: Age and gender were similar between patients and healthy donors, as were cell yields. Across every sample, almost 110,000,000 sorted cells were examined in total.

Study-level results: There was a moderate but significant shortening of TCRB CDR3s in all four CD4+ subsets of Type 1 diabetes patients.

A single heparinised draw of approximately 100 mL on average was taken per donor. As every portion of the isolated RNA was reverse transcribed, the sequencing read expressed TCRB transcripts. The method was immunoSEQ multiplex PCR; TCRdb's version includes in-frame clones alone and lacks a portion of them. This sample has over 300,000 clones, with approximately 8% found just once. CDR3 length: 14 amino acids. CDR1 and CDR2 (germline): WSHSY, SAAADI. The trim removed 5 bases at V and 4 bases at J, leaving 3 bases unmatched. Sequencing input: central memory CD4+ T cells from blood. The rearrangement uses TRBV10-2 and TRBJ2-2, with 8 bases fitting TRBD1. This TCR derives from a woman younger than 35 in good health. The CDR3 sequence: CASSSGQGTGELFF. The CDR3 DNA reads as TGCGCCAGCAGTTCCGGACAGGGCACCGGGGAGCTGTTTTTT.